This record concerns one T cell receptor beta chain sequence. Its antigen is not known. Measured with immunoSEQ multiplex PCR; TCRdb has only the in-frame clones, and not every one. This sample has roughly 150,000 clones; nearly 95% occur once, and the top ten carry less than 6.5%. The data were taken from a study of T cell responses to AZD1222 COVID-19 vaccine. Findings of the study overall: With two AZD1222 doses given, Spike-specific TCR breadth and depth both rose.

The CDR3 extends over 14 amino acids. V gave up 1 base and J gave up 10 bases, with 11 bases separating them. The germline CDR1 and CDR2 sequences are SGHAT and FQNNGV. This chain uses TRBV11-2 with TRBJ1-6; weak D call: TRBD1 (5 bases). The specimen comprised peripheral blood, sampled on day 0 of AZD1222 vaccination. The receptor was derived from an adult in good health. The CDR3 nucleotides are TGTGCCAGCAGCTTAGTCGTGTGGGGGTCACCCCTCCACTTT. Translation gives CASSLVVWGSPLHF.